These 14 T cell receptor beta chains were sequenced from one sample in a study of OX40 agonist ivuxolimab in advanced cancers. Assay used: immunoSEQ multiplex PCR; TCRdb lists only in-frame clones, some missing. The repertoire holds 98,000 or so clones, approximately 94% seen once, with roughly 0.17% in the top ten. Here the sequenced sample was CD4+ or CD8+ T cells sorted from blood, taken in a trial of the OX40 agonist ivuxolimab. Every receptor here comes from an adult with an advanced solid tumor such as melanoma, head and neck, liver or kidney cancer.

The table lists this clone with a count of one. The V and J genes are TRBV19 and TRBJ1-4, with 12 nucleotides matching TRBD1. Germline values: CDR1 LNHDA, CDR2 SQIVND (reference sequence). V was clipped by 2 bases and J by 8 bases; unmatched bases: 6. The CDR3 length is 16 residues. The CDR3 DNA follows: TGTGCCAGTAGTATAAAAGGGACAGGGGGCGGCGAAAAACTGTTTTTT. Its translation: CASSIKGTGGGEKLFF.

The CDR3 sequence is CASSPALGVNTEAFF. CDR3 nucleotide sequence: TGTGCCAGCTCACCCGCCCTGGGGGTGAACACTGAAGCTTTCTTT. The rearrangement joins TRBV18 to TRBJ1-1; D might be TRBD1 (5 bases). With 3 bases removed from V and 0 bases from J, the gap between germline ends came to 11 bases. The CDR3 loop spans 15 amino acids. Germline CDR1 is KGHSH and CDR2 is LQKENI.

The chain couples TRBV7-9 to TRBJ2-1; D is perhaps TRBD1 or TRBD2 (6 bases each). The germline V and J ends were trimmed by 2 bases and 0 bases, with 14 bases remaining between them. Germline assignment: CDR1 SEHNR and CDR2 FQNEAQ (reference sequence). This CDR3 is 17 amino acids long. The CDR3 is CASSLRGAGSSYNEQFF. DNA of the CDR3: TGTGCCAGCAGCTTAAGGGGGGCGGGGTCCTCCTACAATGAGCAGTTCTTC.

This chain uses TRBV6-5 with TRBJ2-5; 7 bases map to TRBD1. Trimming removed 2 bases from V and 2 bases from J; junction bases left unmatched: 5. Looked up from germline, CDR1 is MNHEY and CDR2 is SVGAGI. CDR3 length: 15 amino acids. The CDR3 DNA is TGTGCCAGCAGTTACGCCGGGACAGCACAAGAGACCCAGTACTTC. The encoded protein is CASSYAGTAQETQYF.

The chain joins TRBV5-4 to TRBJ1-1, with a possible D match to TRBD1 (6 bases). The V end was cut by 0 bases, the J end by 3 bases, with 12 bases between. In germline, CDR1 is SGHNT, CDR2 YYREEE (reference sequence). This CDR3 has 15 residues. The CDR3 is CASSLAGQLDTEAFF. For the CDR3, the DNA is TGTGCCAGCAGCTTGGCGGGACAACTAGACACTGAAGCTTTCTTT.

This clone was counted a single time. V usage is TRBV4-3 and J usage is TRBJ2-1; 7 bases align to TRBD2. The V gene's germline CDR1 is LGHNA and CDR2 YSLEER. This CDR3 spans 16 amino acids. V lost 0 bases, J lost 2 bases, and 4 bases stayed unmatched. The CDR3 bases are TGCGCCAGCAGCCAAGATGCTAGCGGCCCCTACAATGAGCAGTTCTTC. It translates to CASSQDASGPYNEQFF.

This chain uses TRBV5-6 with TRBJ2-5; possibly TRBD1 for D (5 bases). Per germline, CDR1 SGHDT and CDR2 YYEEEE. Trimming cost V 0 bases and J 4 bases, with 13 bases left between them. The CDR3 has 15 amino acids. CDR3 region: CASSLGQPERETQYF. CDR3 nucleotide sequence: TGTGCCAGCAGCTTGGGACAGCCCGAACGAGAGACCCAGTACTTC.

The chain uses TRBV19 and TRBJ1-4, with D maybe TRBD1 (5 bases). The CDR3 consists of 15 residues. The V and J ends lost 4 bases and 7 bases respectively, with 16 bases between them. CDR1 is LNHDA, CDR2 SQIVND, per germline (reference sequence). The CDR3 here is CASSSLAGGSEKLFF. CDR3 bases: TGTGCCAGTAGTAGCCTGGCGGGGGGGTCTGAAAAACTGTTTTTT.

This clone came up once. CDR3 bases: TGTGCCAGCAGTTGGGGGGACAGGTTGAACACTGAAGCTTTCTTT. It encodes CASSWGDRLNTEAFF. J is TRBJ1-1 and V is TRBV6-5; 8 bases are a match to TRBD1. CDR1 is MNHEY and CDR2 is SVGAGI in the germline V gene. J lost 0 bases, V lost 4 bases, and 4 bases had no gene match. The CDR3 loop spans 15 amino acids.

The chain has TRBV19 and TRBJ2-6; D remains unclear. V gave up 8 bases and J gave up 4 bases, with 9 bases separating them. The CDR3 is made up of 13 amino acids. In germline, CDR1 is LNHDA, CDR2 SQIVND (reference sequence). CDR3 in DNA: TGTGCCAGTGGATCCCTCGGGGCCAACGTCCTGACTTTC. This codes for CASGSLGANVLTF.

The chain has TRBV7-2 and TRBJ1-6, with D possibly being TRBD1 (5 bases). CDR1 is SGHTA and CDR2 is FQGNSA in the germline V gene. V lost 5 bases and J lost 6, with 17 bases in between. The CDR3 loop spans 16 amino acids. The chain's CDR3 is CASSLGAGSTNSPLHF. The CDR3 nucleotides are TGTGCCAGCAGCCTAGGGGCCGGATCCACTAATTCACCCCTCCACTTT.

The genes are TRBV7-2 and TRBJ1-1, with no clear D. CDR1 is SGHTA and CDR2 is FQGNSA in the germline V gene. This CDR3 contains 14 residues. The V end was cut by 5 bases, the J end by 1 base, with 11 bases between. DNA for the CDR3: TGTGCCAGCAGCCTACGTCAGGAGAACACTGAAGCTTTCTTT. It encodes CASSLRQENTEAFF.

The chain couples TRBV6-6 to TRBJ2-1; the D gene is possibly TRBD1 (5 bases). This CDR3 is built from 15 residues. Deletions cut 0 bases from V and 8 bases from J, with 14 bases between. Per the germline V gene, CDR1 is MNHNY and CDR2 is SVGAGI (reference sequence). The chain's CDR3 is CASSYSRTLSDEQFF. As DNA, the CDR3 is TGTGCCAGCAGTTACTCCAGGACACTGTCGGATGAGCAGTTCTTC.

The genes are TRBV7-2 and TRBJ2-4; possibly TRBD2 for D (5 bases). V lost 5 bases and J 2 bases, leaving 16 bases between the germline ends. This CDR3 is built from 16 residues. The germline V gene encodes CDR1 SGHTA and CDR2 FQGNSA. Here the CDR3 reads CASSEDYLAPKNIQYF. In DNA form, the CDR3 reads TGTGCCAGCAGCGAAGACTACCTAGCCCCCAAAAACATTCAGTACTTC.